What follows are 28 T cell receptor beta chains derived from one specimen sequenced in a study of OX40 agonist ivuxolimab in advanced cancers. TCRdb keeps only in-frame clones here, not all; method: immunoSEQ multiplex PCR. The data show 70,000 to 85,000 clones, 94% seen once. The sequencing used CD4+ or CD8+ T cells sorted from blood, collected in a trial of the OX40 agonist ivuxolimab. The source of these receptors is an adult with an advanced solid tumor such as melanoma, head and neck, liver or kidney cancer.

The J gene is TRBJ2-3, the V gene TRBV7-6; 8 bases are shared with TRBD1. The CDR3 spans 16 residues. Germline assignment: CDR1 SGHVS and CDR2 FNYEAQ. V lost 1 base and J lost 5; bases outside the gene matches: 8. The CDR3 reads CASSLGRGQIVDTQYF. Here the CDR3 DNA reads TGTGCCAGCAGCTTAGGCAGGGGGCAGATAGTAGATACGCAGTATTTT.

The chain couples TRBV5-8 to TRBJ2-1, with D uncertain. The CDR3 covers 13 residues. The V gene lost 0 bases and the J gene lost 3 bases, with 4 bases spanning the gap. The V gene's germline CDR1 is SGHTS and CDR2 YDEGEE. In DNA, the CDR3 is TGTGCCAGCAGCTTGGAGGTCTACAATGAGCAGTTCTTC. Protein sequence: CASSLEVYNEQFF.

In DNA, the CDR3 is TGTGCCAGCAGCCATCTGACAGGGAGCAATCAGCCCCAGCATTTT. It yields the protein CASSHLTGSNQPQHF. The chain recombines TRBV16 with TRBJ1-5; 7 nucleotides match TRBD1. Looked up from germline, CDR1 is KGHSY and CDR2 is FQNENV. CDR3 length: 15 amino acids. V lost 3 bases to trimming and J lost 1 base; unmatched junction nucleotides: 3.

The chain combines TRBV5-6 with TRBJ2-1, with 11 bases identical to TRBD2. With V trimmed by 4 bases and J by 6 bases, 9 bases remained unmatched. The V gene's germline CDR1 is SGHDT and CDR2 YYEEEE. The CDR3 sequence is 16 residues long. CDR3: CASSPYRLAGRNEQFF. In DNA, the CDR3 is TGTGCCAGCAGCCCCTATCGACTAGCGGGACGCAATGAGCAGTTCTTC.

Comment on this clone: The same CDR3 arises from other DNA sequences in this sample as well. V and J are TRBV6-5 and TRBJ2-7; possibly TRBD1 for D (5 bases). The CDR3 contains 13 residues. Between the trimmed V and J ends, which lost 0 bases and 3 bases, there was a span of 6 bases. The germline V gene has CDR1 MNHEY and CDR2 SVGAGI. The CDR3 region is CASSYSQGYEQYF. Written as DNA, the CDR3 is TGTGCCAGCAGTTACTCTCAGGGCTACGAGCAGTACTTC.

The chain uses TRBV7-8 and TRBJ2-7, with D perhaps matching TRBD1 or TRBD2 (5 bases each). The germline V and J ends were trimmed by 4 bases and 0 bases, with 13 bases remaining between them. The CDR3 sequence is 15 residues long. Germline loops: CDR1 SGHVS, CDR2 FQNEAQ. CDR3 sequence: CASSSAGAPSYEQYF. CDR3 sequence (DNA): TGTGCCAGCAGCTCGGCCGGGGCCCCCTCCTACGAGCAGTACTTC.

J is TRBJ2-1 and V is TRBV2, with D uncertain. Germline CDR1 reads SNHLY; CDR2 reads FYNNEI. Deletions cut 3 bases from V and 8 bases from J, with 2 bases between. There are 10 residues in the CDR3. CDR3 region: CASSDYEQFF. DNA for the CDR3: TGTGCCAGCAGTGACTATGAGCAGTTCTTC.

The J gene is TRBJ2-7, the V gene TRBV27; possibly TRBD1 for D (5 bases). The CDR3 is 14 residues long. V shed 3 bases and J shed 2 bases, with 11 bases lying between them. Per the germline V gene, CDR1 is MNHEY and CDR2 is SMNVEV (reference sequence). In nucleotides, the CDR3 is TGTGCCAGCAGTTTTTCAGGGAAGGCCTACGAGCAGTACTTC. Protein: CASSFSGKAYEQYF.

This sequence joins TRBV6-4 and TRBJ2-1; D is undetermined. V gave up 3 bases and J gave up 2 bases, with 8 bases separating them. CDR1 MRHNA and CDR2 SNTAGT come from the germline V gene. This CDR3 spans 14 amino acids. CDR3 amino acids: CASSETGAYNEQFF. CDR3 DNA: TGTGCCAGCAGTGAGACGGGTGCCTACAATGAGCAGTTCTTC.

CDR3 DNA sequence: TGTGCCAGCAGCTTAGTTCGGGACAGGAACACAGATACGCAGTATTTT. Amino acid sequence: CASSLVRDRNTDTQYF. The genes are TRBV7-2 and TRBJ2-3; the match to TRBD1 covers 8 bases. Germline CDR1 SGHTA, CDR2 FQGNSA. CDR3 size: 16 residues. V shed 1 base, J shed 2 bases, and the junction held 5 bases outside the gene matches.

This sequence joins TRBV9 and TRBJ2-6, with 7 bases identical to TRBD2. After removal of 0 bases from V and 0 bases from J, the junction contained 0 bases not matched to a gene. Germline values: CDR1 SGDLS, CDR2 YYNGEE. The length of the CDR3 is 16 residues. The CDR3 coding sequence is TGTGCCAGCAGCGTAGCGGGAGGCTCTGGGGCCAACGTCCTGACTTTC. This gives the protein CASSVAGGSGANVLTF.

The chain has TRBV27 and TRBJ2-1; D gene unclear. Germline V gene lookup returns CDR1 MNHEY and CDR2 SMNVEV (reference sequence). V lost 8 bases and J lost 0, with 8 bases in between. The CDR3 is made up of 13 amino acids. In DNA, the CDR3 is TGTGCCAGCGGAAGAAACTCCTACAATGAGCAGTTCTTC. Protein product: CASGRNSYNEQFF.

The chain recombines TRBV2 with TRBJ2-1, with D possibly TRBD1 on 6 matching bases. Trimming pared 3 bases from V and 6 bases from J, leaving 12 bases between. Germline V lookup: CDR1 SNHLY, CDR2 FYNNEI. CDR3 length equals 14 residues. CDR3 in DNA: TGTGCCAGCAGTGACCCATCACAGGGCAATGAGCAGTTCTTC. This encodes CASSDPSQGNEQFF.

The chain combines TRBV5-6 with TRBJ2-7; D unclear. Between the trimmed V and J ends, which lost 2 bases and 4 bases, there was a span of 7 bases. The germline gives CDR1 SGHDT, CDR2 YYEEEE. This CDR3 is built from 12 residues. Here the CDR3 DNA reads TGTGCCAGCAGCTTTTACTTGTACGAGCAGTACTTC. Its protein product is CASSFYLYEQYF.

The rearrangement links TRBV19 to TRBJ2-7, with 8 bases that match TRBD1. V gave up 5 bases and J gave up 0 bases; unmatched junction bases: 9. The CDR3 extends over 16 amino acids. The V gene's germline CDR1 is LNHDA and CDR2 SQIVND (reference sequence). CDR3 region: CASSHYRTGISYEQYF. CDR3 in DNA: TGTGCCAGTAGTCATTACCGGACAGGGATCTCCTACGAGCAGTACTTC.

This chain connects TRBV27 to TRBJ1-5; TRBD1 agrees at 11 bases. J gave up 11 bases and V 5 bases, and 8 bases lay outside the gene matches. Per germline, CDR1 MNHEY and CDR2 SMNVEV (reference sequence). The length of the CDR3 is 14 residues. CDR3 nucleotides: TGTGCCAGCAGTATAGGGACAGGGGGAACGACCCAGCATTTT. The encoded protein is CASSIGTGGTTQHF.

V and J are TRBV18 and TRBJ1-1; 12 bases align to TRBD1. Germline CDR1 and CDR2: KGHSH and LQKENI. V lost 2 bases and J lost 0; bases outside the gene matches: 4. The CDR3 has 17 residues. The CDR3 sequence: CASSPGDRGPLNTEAFF. The CDR3, as DNA: TGTGCCAGCTCACCAGGGGACAGGGGGCCTCTGAACACTGAAGCTTTCTTT.

The V and J genes are TRBV28 and TRBJ1-3; TRBD1 matches at 7 bases. CDR1 and CDR2 (germline): MDHEN, SYDVKM. The CDR3 loop spans 16 amino acids. V trimming: 7 bases; J trimming: 0 bases; junction bases outside the gene matches: 9. CDR3 nucleotides: TGTGCCAGCACCACAGGGGAGGCCATCTCTGGAAACACCATATATTTT. Protein sequence: CASTTGEAISGNTIYF.

This chain connects TRBV7-8 to TRBJ2-7; TRBD2 is a possible D gene (6 bases). The CDR3 extends over 15 amino acids. Germline V lookup: CDR1 SGHVS, CDR2 FQNEAQ. Trimming removed 2 bases from V and 1 base from J, with 12 bases in between. In DNA, the CDR3 is TGTGCCAGCAGCTTAACGGGAGTTGTATCCTACGAGCAGTACTTC. Protein: CASSLTGVVSYEQYF.

The chain links TRBV7-2 to TRBJ2-5, with TRBD2 identical over 9 bases. CDR3 length: 16 amino acids. Germline V CDR1 and CDR2: SGHTA, FQGNSA. J gave up 3 bases and V 2 bases, and 7 bases lay outside the gene matches. Written as DNA, the CDR3 is TGTGCCAGCAGCTTATTGGCGGGAGGGCCGAAAGAGACCCAGTACTTC. This translates into CASSLLAGGPKETQYF.

J is TRBJ2-1 and V is TRBV7-9; D not certain. Germline V gene sequence: CDR1 SEHNR, CDR2 FQNEAQ (reference sequence). This CDR3 has 15 residues. Trimming pared 0 bases from V and 5 bases from J, leaving 11 bases between. The CDR3 sequence: CASSLARPVNNEQFF. The CDR3 DNA reads TGTGCCAGCAGCTTAGCTCGACCGGTGAACAATGAGCAGTTCTTC. Based on the CDR3 plus reference TRBV7-9 and TRBJ2-1, the full variable domain is DTGVSQNPRHKITKRGQNVTFRCDPISEHNRLYWYRQTLGQGPEFLTYFQNEAQLEKSRLLSDRFSAERPKGSFSTLEIQRTEQGDSAMYLCASSLARPVNNEQFFGPGTRLTVL.

The chain has TRBV27 and TRBJ2-5; the D gene could be TRBD1 or TRBD2 (5 bases each). Germline assignment: CDR1 MNHEY and CDR2 SMNVEV (reference sequence). CDR3 size: 15 residues. Trimming removed 1 base at V and 3 bases at J, with 12 bases between. The CDR3 region is CASSLYPGTKETQYF. CDR3 coding DNA: TGTGCCAGCAGTTTATATCCTGGGACCAAAGAGACCCAGTACTTC.

The V call is TRBV10-3, the J call TRBJ2-7, with D possibly matching TRBD2 (5 bases). The CDR3 extends over 13 amino acids. CDR1 ENHRY and CDR2 SYGVKD come from the germline V gene. The V end lost 9 bases, the J end lost 0 bases, and 12 bases lay between the germline ends. The chain's CDR3 is CAIRGNSSYEQYF. CDR3 sequence (DNA): TGTGCCATACGGGGTAATAGCTCCTACGAGCAGTACTTC.

This clone showed up just once. The J gene is TRBJ2-3, the V gene TRBV5-4; 8 bases are a match to TRBD2. This CDR3 spans 15 amino acids. Germline CDR1 and CDR2: SGHNT and YYREEE (reference sequence). Unmatched junction bases numbered 10, after V lost 4 bases and J lost 6 bases. The CDR3 protein is CASSQSETSVDTQYF. The CDR3 region has the DNA TGTGCCAGCAGCCAATCTGAGACTAGCGTGGATACGCAGTATTTT.

This clone was found once. CDR3 in amino acids: CASSQRGQNEAFF. For the CDR3, the DNA is TGCGCCAGCAGCCAAAGGGGACAGAATGAAGCTTTCTTT. The chain has TRBV4-1 and TRBJ1-1, with TRBD1 matching over 7 bases. Germline V lookup: CDR1 MGHRA, CDR2 YSYEKL. With 2 bases clipped from V and 7 bases from J, the junction kept 4 bases outside the gene matches. The CDR3 contains 13 residues.

J is TRBJ2-7 and V is TRBV7-8; 9 bases fit TRBD2. CDR1 is SGHVS, CDR2 FQNEAQ, per germline. This CDR3 has 15 residues. With V trimmed by 2 bases and J by 5 bases, 7 bases remained unmatched. The CDR3 DNA follows: TGTGCCAGCAGCTTATTTGCGGGAGGGCCAAACGAGCAGTACTTC. Its protein product is CASSLFAGGPNEQYF.

V and J are TRBV27 and TRBJ2-7; D is ambiguous. Germline V gene lookup returns CDR1 MNHEY and CDR2 SMNVEV (reference sequence). V was clipped by 2 bases and J by 5 bases, with 10 bases between them. CDR3 size: 13 residues. DNA for the CDR3: TGTGCCAGCAGTTTACGCAGCTCGAACGAGCAGTACTTC. This codes for CASSLRSSNEQYF.

The CDR3 region has the DNA TGTGCCAGCAGTGGGGGTTCCTACGAGCAGTACTTC. Encoded protein: CASSGGSYEQYF. The V call is TRBV9, the J call TRBJ2-7; D possibly matches TRBD1 or TRBD2 (5 bases each). The CDR3 consists of 12 residues. Germline CDR1 SGDLS, CDR2 YYNGEE. Trimming removed 5 bases at V and 1 base at J, with 7 bases between.